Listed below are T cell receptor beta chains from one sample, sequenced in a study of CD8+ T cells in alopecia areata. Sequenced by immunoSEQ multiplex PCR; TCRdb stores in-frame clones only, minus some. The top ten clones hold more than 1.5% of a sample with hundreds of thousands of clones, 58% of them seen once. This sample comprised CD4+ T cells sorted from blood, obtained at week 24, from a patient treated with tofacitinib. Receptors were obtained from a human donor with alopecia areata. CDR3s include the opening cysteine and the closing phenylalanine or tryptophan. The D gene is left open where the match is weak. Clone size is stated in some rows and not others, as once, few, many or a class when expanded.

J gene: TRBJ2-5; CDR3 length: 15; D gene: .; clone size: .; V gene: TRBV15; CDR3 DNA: TGTGCCACCAGCACCCAACGGGACTCCAGAGAGACCCAGTACTTC; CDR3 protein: CATSTQRDSRETQYF
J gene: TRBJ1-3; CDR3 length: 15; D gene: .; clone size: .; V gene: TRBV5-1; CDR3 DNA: TGCGCCAGCAGCTTGGATGGGAGCTCTGGAAACACCATATATTTT; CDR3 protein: CASSLDGSSGNTIYF
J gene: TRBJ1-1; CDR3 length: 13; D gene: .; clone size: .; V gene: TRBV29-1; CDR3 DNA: TGCAGCGTTGATGAGGGGATGAACACTGAAGCTTTCTTT; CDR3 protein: CSVDEGMNTEAFF
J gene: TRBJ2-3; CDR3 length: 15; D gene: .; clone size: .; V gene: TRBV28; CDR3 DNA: TGTGCCAGCAGTTCTCAAGGGACTGGCACAGATACGCAGTATTTT; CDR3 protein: CASSSQGTGTDTQYF
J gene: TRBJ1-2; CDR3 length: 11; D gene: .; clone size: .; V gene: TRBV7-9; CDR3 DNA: TGTGCCAGCAGCTACAACTATGGCTACACCTTC; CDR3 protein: CASSYNYGYTF
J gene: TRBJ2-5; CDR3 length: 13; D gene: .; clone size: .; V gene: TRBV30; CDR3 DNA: TGTGCCTGGAGTGTGAGAAGCCAAGAGACCCAGTACTTC; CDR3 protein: CAWSVRSQETQYF
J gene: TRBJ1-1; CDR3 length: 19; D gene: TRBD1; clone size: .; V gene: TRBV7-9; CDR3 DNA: TGTGCCAGCAGCGTACTCCGGGACAGGGGGCCCACCGGGGGCACTGAAGCTTTCTTT; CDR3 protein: CASSVLRDRGPTGGTEAFF
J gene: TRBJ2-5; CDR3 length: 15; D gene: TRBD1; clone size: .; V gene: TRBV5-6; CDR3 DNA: TGTGCCAGCAGCATCCGGGACAGGGTTTTGCAGACCCAGTACTTC; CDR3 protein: CASSIRDRVLQTQYF
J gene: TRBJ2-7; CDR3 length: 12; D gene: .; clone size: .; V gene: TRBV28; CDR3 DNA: TGTGCCAGCAGCCGACCCCCCTACGAGCAGTACTTC; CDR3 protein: CASSRPPYEQYF
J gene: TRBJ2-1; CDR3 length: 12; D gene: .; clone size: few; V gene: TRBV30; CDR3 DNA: TGTGCCTGGAGCCTGACAGGGCGGGGACAGTTCTTC; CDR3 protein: CAWSLTGRGQFF
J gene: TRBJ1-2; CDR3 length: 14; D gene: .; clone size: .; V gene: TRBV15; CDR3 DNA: TGTGCCACCAGCAGAGATCGAGGGACGGATGGCTACACCTTC; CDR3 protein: CATSRDRGTDGYTF
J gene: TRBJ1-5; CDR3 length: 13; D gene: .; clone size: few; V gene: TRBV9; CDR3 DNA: TGTGCCAGCAGCTGGGATAGCAATCAGCCCCAGCATTTT; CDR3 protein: CASSWDSNQPQHF
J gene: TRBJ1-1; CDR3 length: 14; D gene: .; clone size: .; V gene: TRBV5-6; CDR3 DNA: TGTGCCAGCAGCTTGCGGCAAATGAACACTGAAGCTTTCTTT; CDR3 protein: CASSLRQMNTEAFF
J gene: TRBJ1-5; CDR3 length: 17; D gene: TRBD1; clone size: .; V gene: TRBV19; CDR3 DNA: TGTGCCAGTAGTATGGATCCGGGACAGGGGTACAATCAGCCCCAGCATTTT; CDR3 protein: CASSMDPGQGYNQPQHF
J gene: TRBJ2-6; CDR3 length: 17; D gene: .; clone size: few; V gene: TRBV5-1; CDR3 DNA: TGCGCCAGCAGCTTGTTGGGACAAACCTCTGGGGCCAACGTCCTGACTTTC; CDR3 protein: CASSLLGQTSGANVLTF
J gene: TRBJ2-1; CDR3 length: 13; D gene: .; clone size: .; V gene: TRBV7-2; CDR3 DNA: TGTGCCAGCAGCCCAAACCGCGAGGGACGGTTGTTCTTC; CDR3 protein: CASSPNREGRLFF
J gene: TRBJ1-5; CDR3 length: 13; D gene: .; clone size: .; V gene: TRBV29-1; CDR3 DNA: TGCAGCGTTGGCTGGGGGGGCAATCAGCCCCAGCATTTT; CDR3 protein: CSVGWGGNQPQHF
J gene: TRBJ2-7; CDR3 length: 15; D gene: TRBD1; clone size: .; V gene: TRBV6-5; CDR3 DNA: TGTGCCAGCAGTTCATCCGGGACAGGGATCCACGAGCAGTACTTC; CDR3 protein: CASSSSGTGIHEQYF
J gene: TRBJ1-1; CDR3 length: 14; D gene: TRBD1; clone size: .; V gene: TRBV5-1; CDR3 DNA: TGCGCCAGCGGCCAACAGGGGGGCGACACTGAAGCTTTCTTT; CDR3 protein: CASGQQGGDTEAFF
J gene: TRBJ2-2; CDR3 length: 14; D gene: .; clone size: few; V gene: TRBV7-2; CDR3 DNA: TGTGCCAGCAGCTACAGCCTAACCACCGGGGAGCTGTTTTTT; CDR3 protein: CASSYSLTTGELFF
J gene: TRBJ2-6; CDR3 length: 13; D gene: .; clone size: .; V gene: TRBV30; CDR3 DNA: TGTGCCTGGCGGATCTCTGGGGCCAACGTCCTGACTTTC; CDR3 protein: CAWRISGANVLTF
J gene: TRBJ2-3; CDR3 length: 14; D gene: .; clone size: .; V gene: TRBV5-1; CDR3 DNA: TGCGCCAGCAGCTTGCAGGTCAGCACAGATACGCAGTATTTT; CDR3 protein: CASSLQVSTDTQYF
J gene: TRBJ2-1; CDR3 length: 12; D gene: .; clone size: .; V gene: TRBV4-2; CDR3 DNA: TGTGCCAGCAGCCAAGCGAACAATGAGCAGTTCTTC; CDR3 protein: CASSQANNEQFF
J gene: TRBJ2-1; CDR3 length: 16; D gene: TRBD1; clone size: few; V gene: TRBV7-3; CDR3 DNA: TGTGCCAGCAGCCCAACCCGGGACAGGGTATCGAATGAGCAGTTCTTC; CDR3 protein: CASSPTRDRVSNEQFF
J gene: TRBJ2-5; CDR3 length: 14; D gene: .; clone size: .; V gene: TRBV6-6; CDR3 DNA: TGTGCCAGCAACCTACAGGGGGGGGGCGAGACCCAGTACTTC; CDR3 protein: CASNLQGGGETQYF